These 9 T cell receptor beta chains were sequenced from one sample in a study of blood T cell repertoires in COVID-19. Some clones are missing from TCRdb's copy, which holds only in-frame ones; the method was immunoSEQ multiplex PCR. The repertoire holds around 99,000 clones, approximately 84% seen once, with less than 5% in the top ten. Input material: peripheral blood. These receptors were collected from a human donor in a cohort sampled during active COVID-19.

The rearrangement links TRBV24-1 to TRBJ2-1; TRBD2 matches 11 bases. V was clipped by 0 bases and J by 6 bases; unmatched bases: 3. CDR1 is KGHDR, CDR2 SFDVKD, per germline. This CDR3 spans 16 amino acids. In DNA, the CDR3 is TGTGCCACCAGTGATTTGAATAGCGGGAGGGCCAATGAGCAGTTCTTC. Its translation is CATSDLNSGRANEQFF.

The gene calls are TRBV19 and TRBJ2-1, with D tentatively TRBD2 (5 bases). Trimming removed 1 base at V and 5 bases at J, with 18 bases between. Germline assignment: CDR1 LNHDA and CDR2 SQIVND (reference sequence). CDR3 length: 17 amino acids. The CDR3 here is CASSIVWLQRENNEQFF. Written as DNA, the CDR3 is TGTGCCAGTAGTATAGTTTGGTTACAGAGGGAGAACAATGAGCAGTTCTTC.

A few counts support this clone. This rearrangement joins TRBV7-9 to TRBJ2-3; 10 bases line up with TRBD2. The CDR3 spans 15 residues. Germline values: CDR1 SEHNR, CDR2 FQNEAQ (reference sequence). V lost 6 bases and J lost 0; bases outside the gene matches: 3. The CDR3 loop is CASRGTSASTDTQYF. The CDR3 DNA sequence: TGTGCCAGCAGAGGGACTAGCGCGAGCACAGATACGCAGTATTTT.

CDR3 sequence: CASSVGLAYPGTQYF. The CDR3 bases are TGTGCCAGCAGCGTAGGACTAGCGTACCCAGGTACCCAGTACTTC. The chain links TRBV9 to TRBJ2-5; 8 bases are a match to TRBD2. Germline V CDR1 and CDR2: SGDLS, YYNGEE. The CDR3 spans 15 residues. V was clipped by 0 bases and J by 8 bases; unmatched bases: 9.

The chain has TRBV19 and TRBJ1-2; TRBD1 matches at 8 bases. V was clipped by 3 bases and J by 5 bases; unmatched bases: 17. CDR1 is LNHDA and CDR2 is SQIVND in the germline V gene (reference sequence). The length of the CDR3 is 18 residues. CDR3 residues: CASSMGQARGREGYGYTF. Here the CDR3 DNA reads TGTGCCAGTAGTATGGGACAGGCGAGAGGGCGAGAGGGTTATGGCTACACCTTC. Filled out from reference TRBV19 and TRBJ1-2, the complete variable domain reads DGGITQSPKYLFRKEGQNVTLSCEQNLNHDAMYWYRQDPGQGLRLIYYSQIVNDFQKGDIAEGYSVSREKKESFPLTVTSAQKNPTAFYLCASSMGQARGREGYGYTFGSGTRLTVV.

As DNA, the CDR3 is TGTGCCAGCAGCCAACATACAGTCACCGGGGAGCTGTTTTTT. Residues: CASSQHTVTGELFF. V gene TRBV3-1 (or the pseudogene TRBV3-2) combines with J gene TRBJ2-2; no clear D gene. CDR1 LGHDT and CDR2 YNNKEL come from the germline V gene (reference sequence). Trimming left V 2 bases short and J 4 bases short, with 8 bases between. The length of the CDR3 is 14 residues.

The chain recombines TRBV19 with TRBJ1-4, with D possibly TRBD1 on 5 matching bases. Germline V gives CDR1 LNHDA, CDR2 SQIVND (reference sequence). Trimming shortened V by 4 bases and J by 14 bases, and 20 bases separated the two germline ends. This CDR3 is 14 amino acids long. The CDR3 loop reads CASSTRTGLEGLFF. CDR3 in DNA: TGTGCCAGTAGTACACGGACGGGACTTGAAGGGCTGTTTTTT.

The CDR3 DNA sequence: TGTGCCAGCAGCTCGTATACAAGCGCAGAGAACACCGGGGAGCTGTTTTTT. It translates to CASSSYTSAENTGELFF. V usage is TRBV5-6 and J usage is TRBJ2-2; D gene unclear. Trimming stripped 3 bases from V and 1 base from J, with 16 bases between. CDR1 is SGHDT, CDR2 YYEEEE, per germline. The CDR3 length is 17 residues. Combining the CDR3 with reference TRBV5-6 and TRBJ2-2 gives the whole variable domain DAGVTQSPTHLIKTRGQQVTLRCSPKSGHDTVSWYQQALGQGPQFIFQYYEEEERQRGNFPDRFSGHQFPNYSSELNVNALLLGDSALYLCASSSYTSAENTGELFFGEGSRLTVL.

This chain joins TRBV25-1 and TRBJ2-7; 8 nucleotides match TRBD1. The ends lost 4 bases at V and 2 bases at J; junction bases unmatched: 7. Looked up from germline, CDR1 is MGHDK and CDR2 is SYGVNS. The CDR3 sequence is 15 residues long. The CDR3 coding sequence is TGTGCCAGCAGTGTAACCGGGACAGGTACCTACGAGCAGTACTTC. Encoded protein: CASSVTGTGTYEQYF.